The present T cell receptor (beta chain) was sequenced within a study of PD-1 blockade in classical Hodgkin lymphoma. The wider study: Administration of nivolumab to patients was at 3 mg/kg intravenously every 2 weeks. Study-wide results and limits: Patients were excluded if nivolumab began under 1 year after ASCT (the autologous transplant). The repertoire differences lack a defined cause, possibly disease activity or prior therapy. Healthy donors were reported to have higher baseline TCR diversity than newly diagnosed patients.

Following autologous stem cell transplantation, relapse occurred in every patient, and exposure to brentuximab vedotin varied. With respect to this clone: The antigen is unknown.

Repertoires were generated with immunoSEQ multiplex PCR, while TCRdb's copy carries only in-frame clones and drops some. The sample has some 100,000 clones, over 85% seen once. Sequencing used peripheral blood mononuclear cells (PBMCs), obtained at baseline. The sequence came from a human donor with classical Hodgkin lymphoma.

Here the CDR3 DNA reads TGTTTCGGTGTACGGTACACTGAAGCTTTCTTT. It encodes CFGVRYTEAFF. The chain is built from TRBV30 and TRBJ1-1; D is unclear. From germline, CDR1 is GTSNPN and CDR2 SVGIG (reference sequence). This CDR3 contains 11 residues.